This TCR beta chain was observed in a study of T cell changes during pregnancy in multiple sclerosis. Sequencing was performed with immunoSEQ multiplex PCR; in TCRdb, only in-frame clones are kept and a portion is missing. Altogether roughly 87,000 clones are present, roughly 93% being singletons, with the ten largest covering around 1.4%. The CDR3 runs to 15 residues. V was clipped by 3 bases and J by 5 bases; unmatched bases: 6. Germline V gene data show CDR1 as LNHDA and CDR2 as SQIVND (reference sequence). Here the sequenced sample was peripheral blood, taken in the third trimester of pregnancy. This rearrangement joins TRBV19 to TRBJ2-2; 7 nucleotides line up with TRBD1. The sequence was collected from a female donor in good health, enrolled as a control in a pregnancy study. The chain's CDR3 is CASSIQGVQTGELFF. CDR3 sequence (DNA): TGTGCCAGTAGTATTCAGGGGGTACAAACCGGGGAGCTGTTTTTT.